The rows below give T cell receptor beta chains drawn from one sample of a study of shared clonotypes between healthy human individuals. Method: immunoSEQ multiplex PCR; TCRdb's copy keeps in-frame clones and lacks some. The data hold around 650,000 clones, with roughly 96% observed a single time. Sequences were obtained from naive CD8+ T cells sorted from blood. These receptor sequences come from a young woman in good health. Each CDR3 is given with its conserved first and last residue. Each record gives: clone size, CDR3 length, D gene, J gene, V gene, CDR3 DNA, CDR3 protein. D genes are given only for firm matches. Clone size is stated in some rows and not others, as once, few, many or a class when expanded.

size: NA
length: 13
D: NA
J: TRBJ1-5
V: TRBV7-8
DNA: TGTGCCAGCAGCTCGAGACAGAATCAGCCCCAGCATTTT
CDR3: CASSSRQNQPQHF

size: once
length: 15
D: TRBD1
J: TRBJ2-2
V: TRBV19
DNA: TGTGCCAGTAGTCCCGTACAGGGGATCCCCGGGGAGCTGTTTTTT
CDR3: CASSPVQGIPGELFF

size: once
length: 15
D: NA
J: TRBJ2-7
V: TRBV27
DNA: TGTGCCAGCAGTTTAAGTCCGGGGGGCATCCACGAGCAGTACTTC
CDR3: CASSLSPGGIHEQYF

size: NA
length: 15
D: NA
J: TRBJ1-2
V: TRBV7-9
DNA: TGTGCCAGCACCGACGAGGGGGTGGGGTTACGTGGCTACACCTTC
CDR3: CASTDEGVGLRGYTF

size: NA
length: 16
D: TRBD1
J: TRBJ2-7
V: TRBV29-1
DNA: TGCAGCGTTGATTCAGTGGCGGGACAGGGATCAGGGGAGCAGTACTTC
CDR3: CSVDSVAGQGSGEQYF

size: NA
length: 12
D: NA
J: TRBJ2-7
V: TRBV28
DNA: TGTGCCAGCAGTTTAGGAGTGTACGAGCAGTACTTC
CDR3: CASSLGVYEQYF

size: once
length: 16
D: NA
J: TRBJ2-2
V: TRBV7-9
DNA: TGTGCCAGCAGCTTGGGGGAGCCCTACAACACCGGGGAGCTGTTTTTT
CDR3: CASSLGEPYNTGELFF

size: NA
length: 17
D: NA
J: TRBJ2-2
V: TRBV13
DNA: TGTGCCAGCAGCTTAGAAGGCCAGTACGCGAACACCGGGGAGCTGTTTTTT
CDR3: CASSLEGQYANTGELFF

size: NA
length: 15
D: TRBD1
J: TRBJ2-1
V: TRBV9
DNA: TGTGCCAGCAGCGCAGGACAGGGGGCAGACAATGAGCAGTTCTTC
CDR3: CASSAGQGADNEQFF

size: NA
length: 15
D: NA
J: TRBJ1-6
V: TRBV7-3
DNA: TGTGCCAGCAGCTTACAGACTGAGGGGGTTTCACCCCTCCACTTT
CDR3: CASSLQTEGVSPLHF

size: NA
length: 16
D: NA
J: TRBJ2-4
V: TRBV13
DNA: TGTGCCAGCAGCTTAGAGGCAGGGGTGGCCAAAAACATTCAGTACTTC
CDR3: CASSLEAGVAKNIQYF

size: NA
length: 16
D: TRBD2
J: TRBJ2-1
V: TRBV9
DNA: TGTGCCAGCAGCGTAGATGGCGGGAGCTCCTACAATGAGCAGTTCTTC
CDR3: CASSVDGGSSYNEQFF

size: once
length: 16
D: TRBD2
J: TRBJ2-3
V: TRBV7-9
DNA: TGTGCCAGCAGCTTATGGACTAGCGGTAGCACAGATACGCAGTATTTT
CDR3: CASSLWTSGSTDTQYF

size: NA
length: 16
D: NA
J: TRBJ2-1
V: TRBV15
DNA: TGTGCCACCAGCAGCCCCGTAGTAGCGGCCTACAATGAGCAGTTCTTC
CDR3: CATSSPVVAAYNEQFF

size: NA
length: 14
D: TRBD1
J: TRBJ2-7
V: TRBV7-9
DNA: TGTGCCAGCTTGGGGGCAGGGGGAGTCTACGAGCAGTACTTC
CDR3: CASLGAGGVYEQYF

size: NA
length: 13
D: NA
J: TRBJ1-5
V: TRBV7-9
DNA: TGTGCCAGCACCCCGGGCAGTGCTCAGCCCCAGCATTTT
CDR3: CASTPGSAQPQHF

size: NA
length: 11
D: NA
J: TRBJ2-2
V: TRBV5-4
DNA: TGTGCCAGCAGCGGGTTCGGGGAGCTGTTTTTT
CDR3: CASSGFGELFF

size: once
length: 13
D: NA
J: TRBJ2-7
V: TRBV15
DNA: TGTGCCACTGGAACGGAAAACTCCTACGAGCAGTACTTC
CDR3: CATGTENSYEQYF

size: NA
length: 13
D: TRBD2
J: TRBJ2-7
V: TRBV27
DNA: TGTGCCAGCAGTGGACTAGCGGGAGGAAGGCAGTACTTC
CDR3: CASSGLAGGRQYF

size: NA
length: 14
D: NA
J: TRBJ2-3
V: TRBV19
DNA: TGTGCCAGTAGTATAGAGGAGAGGACAGATACGCAGTATTTT
CDR3: CASSIEERTDTQYF

size: NA
length: 16
D: TRBD2
J: TRBJ2-1
V: TRBV7-9
DNA: TGTGCCAGCAGCCCAGCGGTGACTAGCGGGAGGGTTGAGCAGTTCTTC
CDR3: CASSPAVTSGRVEQFF

size: NA
length: 19
D: TRBD2
J: TRBJ2-2
V: TRBV28
DNA: TGTGCCAGCAGTTTGAGAGGTCCTGGCGCGGGAGGGGGCACCGGGGAGCTGTTTTTT
CDR3: CASSLRGPGAGGGTGELFF

size: NA
length: 16
D: NA
J: TRBJ1-1
V: TRBV7-3
DNA: TGTGCCAGCAGCCCAGTGGGGGGCGCGAGGTTTACTGAAGCTTTCTTT
CDR3: CASSPVGGARFTEAFF

size: NA
length: 8
D: NA
J: TRBJ1-2
V: TRBV27
DNA: TGTGCCAGCGGGGGCTACACCTTC
CDR3: CASGGYTF

size: NA
length: 14
D: TRBD2
J: TRBJ2-7
V: TRBV27
DNA: TGTGCCAGCAGCCCCGGGAGGGCATCCTACGAGCAGTACTTC
CDR3: CASSPGRASYEQYF

size: NA
length: 15
D: NA
J: TRBJ1-4
V: TRBV27
DNA: TGTGCCAGCAGTCCCGGGACCGGGGGTCGTGAAAAACTGTTTTTT
CDR3: CASSPGTGGREKLFF

size: NA
length: 16
D: NA
J: TRBJ2-2
V: TRBV5-5
DNA: TGTGCCAGCAGCCCGGGCGGGTCTGTACACACCGGGGAGCTGTTTTTT
CDR3: CASSPGGSVHTGELFF

size: once
length: 16
D: NA
J: TRBJ2-7
V: TRBV4-2
DNA: TGTGCCAGCAGCCAAGAGGGAAGCGCGACCTCCTACGAGCAGTACTTC
CDR3: CASSQEGSATSYEQYF

size: NA
length: 12
D: NA
J: TRBJ2-7
V: TRBV5-6
DNA: TGTGCCAGCAGCCAGGGGATCTACGAGCAGTACTTC
CDR3: CASSQGIYEQYF

size: NA
length: 16
D: TRBD2
J: TRBJ2-7
V: TRBV5-6
DNA: TGTGCCAGCAGCGTTATTGGACTAGCCGCCGTCTACGAGCAGTACTTC
CDR3: CASSVIGLAAVYEQYF

size: NA
length: 19
D: TRBD2
J: TRBJ2-1
V: TRBV29-1
DNA: TGCAGCGTTGAAGGTACGTTAGCGGGAGGGCCCGGCTCCTACAATGAGCAGTTCTTC
CDR3: CSVEGTLAGGPGSYNEQFF

size: NA
length: 16
D: TRBD1
J: TRBJ2-7
V: TRBV29-1
DNA: TGCAGCGTTCGACTACCCCCGGACAGGGGGAATTACGAGCAGTACTTC
CDR3: CSVRLPPDRGNYEQYF

size: NA
length: 14
D: NA
J: TRBJ2-7
V: TRBV7-9
DNA: TGTGCCAGCAGCCCCGGGACGAAGACCTACGAGCAGTACTTC
CDR3: CASSPGTKTYEQYF

size: NA
length: 12
D: NA
J: TRBJ2-7
V: TRBV2
DNA: TGTGCCAGCAGTGAAACCTCCTACGAGCAGTACTTC
CDR3: CASSETSYEQYF

size: NA
length: 14
D: NA
J: TRBJ2-1
V: TRBV5-1
DNA: TGCGCCAGCAGTGAGGAGGGATCCTACAATGAGCAGTTCTTC
CDR3: CASSEEGSYNEQFF

size: NA
length: 11
D: NA
J: TRBJ2-3
V: TRBV7-9
DNA: TGTGCCAGCAGCTTCGGTGTAACGCAGTATTTT
CDR3: CASSFGVTQYF

size: NA
length: 13
D: NA
J: TRBJ2-7
V: TRBV27
DNA: TGTGCCAGCAGTTCAGGGCCCAGCTACGAGCAGTACTTC
CDR3: CASSSGPSYEQYF

size: NA
length: 16
D: NA
J: TRBJ2-5
V: TRBV15
DNA: TGTGCCACCAGCAGAGTGGGCAGGACAAGGCAGGAGACCCAGTACTTC
CDR3: CATSRVGRTRQETQYF

size: NA
length: 12
D: NA
J: TRBJ2-7
V: TRBV2
DNA: TGTGCCAGCAACCTTGACAAACCCGAGCAGTACTTC
CDR3: CASNLDKPEQYF